This TCR beta chain was captured by sequencing in a study of beta chain features in type 1 diabetes. This clone was seen only a few times. No antigen is known for it. General observations from the study: Small HLA sub-analyses could not settle whether HLA shapes TCRB rearrangement. For Type 1 diabetes patients, all four CD4+ subsets carried TCRB CDR3s that were moderately but significantly shorter. For type 1 diabetes patients, VDJ junctions showed fewer insertions and more deletions.

Expressed TCRB transcripts were sequenced, since all the RNA that had been isolated was reverse transcribed. Method: immunoSEQ multiplex PCR; TCRdb's copy keeps in-frame clones and lacks some. This repertoire shows hundreds of thousands of clones, 17% found once; its top ten account for 0.023%. Germline V gene data show CDR1 as SQVTM and CDR2 as ANQGSEA. The V gene lost 4 bases and the J gene lost 0 bases, with 9 bases spanning the gap. The CDR3 extends over 13 amino acids. This sequence joins TRBV29-1 and TRBJ2-5; D gene ambiguous. The sequence was collected from a woman in her late teens or twenties in good health. Sequenced sample: naive CD4+ T cells from blood. The DNA of the CDR3 is TGCAGCGTTGTGTCGAGAGACCAAGAGACCCAGTACTTC. Protein sequence: CSVVSRDQETQYF.